The clone carrying this TCR beta chain turned up a few times. The V end lost 3 bases, the J end lost 1 base, and 17 bases lay between the germline ends. The CDR3 length is 17 residues. Germline V gene sequence: CDR1 MNHNS, CDR2 SASEGT. This sample is part of a study of T cells in Graves' hyperthyroidism and ophthalmopathy. Researchers amplified the TCR beta CDR3 regions from RNA transcripts. HTBI primers were employed in a first-round RT-PCR of the TCR CDR3. TCRdb re-called the multiplex PCR reads through MiXCR, storing one row per CDR3 protein. The sample lists approximately 570,000 distinct CDR3 sequences; about 20% were seen once.

The chain recombines TRBV6-1 with TRBJ2-3; a possible D gene is TRBD2 (6 bases). The source is a man aged 35 to 55 with Graves' ophthalmopathy. Material: blood. The CDR3 bases are TGTGCCAGCAGTGACCTTCCTAGCGTGCGGCGCACAGATACGCAGTATTTT. Amino acids: CASSDLPSVRRTDTQYF.